This T cell receptor beta chain was captured in a study of T cells in Graves' hyperthyroidism and ophthalmopathy. An absence of ophthalmopathy progression within 18 months meant stable Graves' hyperthyroidism. Newly diagnosed patients aged 18 to 65 had hyperthyroidism of under 2 months' duration. The study based diagnoses on clinical symptoms, serum thyroxine and TRAb, thyroid ultrasound and orbital computed tomography. Fresh peripheral blood, 7.5 to 10 ml of it, supplied the PBMCs. V lost 1 base and J 2 bases, leaving 8 bases between the germline ends. Germline loops: CDR1 LGHNA, CDR2 YNFKEQ. This CDR3 is 14 amino acids long. Amplification of TCR beta CDR3 regions was performed using RNA transcripts as template. HTBI primers drove first-round RT-PCR of the TCR CDR3. TCRdb independently ran MiXCR on the multiplex PCR reads; one entry per CDR3 protein. Altogether 350,000 to 400,000 distinct CDR3 sequences are present, just under 15% being singletons, with the ten largest covering about 33%.

Sequencing was carried out using blood. This chain uses TRBV4-2 with TRBJ1-1; D is ambiguous. The sequence was collected from a woman aged 25 to 39 with Graves' hyperthyroidism. The CDR3 region is CASSQGVLNTEAFF. The CDR3 DNA reads as TGTGCCAGCAGCCAAGGGGTCCTCAACACTGAAGCTTTCTTT.